The 3 T cell receptor beta chains given below trace back to one sample, sequenced in a study of T cell repertoires in cytomegalovirus infection. TCRdb re-derived calls from the reads in MiXCR, one entry per CDR3 protein. The sample includes 100,000 to 150,000 distinct CDR3 sequences, roughly 9% of them seen just once. Sequenced: PBMCs. All receptors come from a human donor in good health (CMV status not recorded). Some clones in this sample may be carry-over from other donors' samples.

This clonotype showed up many times. The V call is TRBV7-2, the J call TRBJ2-3; D might be TRBD1 (6 bases). CDR1 and CDR2 from the germline V gene are SGHTA and FQGNSA. The CDR3 runs to 16 residues. V was trimmed by 2 bases and J by 1 base, leaving 13 bases between them. The CDR3 loop reads CASSLRASGGTDTQYF. The CDR3 DNA sequence: TGTGCCAGCAGCTTAAGGGCATCAGGGGGCACAGATACGCAGTATTTT. The whole variable domain, filled in from reference TRBV7-2 and TRBJ2-3, reads GAGVSQSPSNKVTEKGKDVELRCDPISGHTALYWYRQSLGQGLEFLIYFQGNSAPDKSGLPSDRFSAERTGGSVSTLTIQRTQQEDSAVYLCASSLRASGGTDTQYFGPGTRLTVL.

This clonotype was recorded many times. CDR3 sequence (DNA): TGTGCCAGCAGCCCTACTAGCGGGGGGGCGATACACGATGAGCAGTTCTTC. Its translation is CASSPTSGGAIHDEQFF. The chain joins TRBV12-3 or TRBV12-4 to TRBJ2-1; 13 nucleotides match TRBD2. The CDR3 has 17 residues. J lost 8 bases, V lost 6 bases, and 13 bases had no gene match.

In its sample, this clonotype was seen a few times. The chain links TRBV28 to TRBJ1-1; D is unclear. The germline V gene has CDR1 MDHEN and CDR2 SYDVKM. The CDR3 runs 13 residues. The V gene lost 3 bases and the J gene lost 0 bases, with 5 bases spanning the gap. The CDR3 nucleotides are TGTGCCAGCAGTTTTCTCGTGAACACTGAAGCTTTCTTT. It encodes CASSFLVNTEAFF.